The present T cell receptor (beta chain) was sequenced within a study of CD8+ T cells in alopecia areata. Overall study findings and caveats: In lesional scalp, particularly from alopecia totalis/universalis, clonality was higher than in normal scalp.

This clone has only a few counts. Its antigen is as yet unknown. Following extraction, RNA underwent reverse transcription to cDNA, which served as the sequencing template. Assay: immunoSEQ multiplex PCR; the TCRdb copy retains only in-frame clones and omits some. The sample consists of 110,000 to 150,000 clones, less than 70% of them appearing once. Regarding treatment: oral pan-JAK inhibitor, 5-10 mg twice daily. CDR3 size: 15 residues. The V gene's germline CDR1 is SGHAT and CDR2 FQNNGV. V was clipped by 1 base and J by 5 bases, with 14 bases between them. This TCR was sampled from a human donor with alopecia areata. The sample consisted of CD8+ T cells sorted from blood, taken at week 4, from a patient treated with tofacitinib. J is TRBJ2-5 and V is TRBV11-2, with unresolved D. The CDR3 DNA follows: TGTGCCAGCAGCTTAGGGGTTAGCAGGCAGGAGACCCAGTACTTC. Its protein is CASSLGVSRQETQYF.